This T cell receptor beta chain emerged from a study of shared clonotypes between healthy human individuals. Study-wide points: Relative to their counterparts shared across all four donors, non-shared clonotypes exhibited diminished generation probabilities. Naive CD4 clonotypes overlapped across a handful of donors at about 5.3%.

Turning to this clone: The antigen is undetermined.

Genomic DNA from each subset was divided evenly over several immunoSEQ plates. Produced via immunoSEQ multiplex PCR; TCRdb's table is partial and in-frame only. This sample yields about 2 million clones, of which just under 95% are seen a single time; about 1.1% belongs to the top ten. Germline values: CDR1 SGHDT, CDR2 YYEEEE. The CDR3 is 16 residues long. V was pared by 4 bases and J by 0 bases, with 15 bases between. CD45RO-negative, CCR7-positively selected cells formed the naive CD8 fraction, excluding terminally differentiated effector memory CD45RA+ cells. Sample: naive CD8+ T cells sorted from blood. This TCR derives from a man younger than 35 in good health. This chain joins TRBV5-6 and TRBJ2-3; a weak D match, TRBD2 (6 bases). The CDR3 sequence is CASSPYSGTSTDTQYF. DNA for the CDR3: TGTGCCAGCAGCCCCTATTCAGGGACTAGCACAGATACGCAGTATTTT.